These 2 T cell receptor beta chains originate from one sample sequenced in a study of blood T cell repertoires in COVID-19. Method: immunoSEQ multiplex PCR; TCRdb's copy keeps in-frame clones and lacks some. The sample has 300,000 to 500,000 clones; around 87% are singletons. Source material: PBMCs or T cells enriched from blood (not recorded which). The receptors shown here come from a woman aged 25 to 39 with acute COVID-19.

The rearrangement uses TRBV4-2 and TRBJ1-1; D possibly corresponds to TRBD1 (5 bases). CDR1 LGHNA and CDR2 YNFKEQ come from the germline V gene. The CDR3 loop spans 13 amino acids. V lost 1 base and J 7 bases, leaving 10 bases between the germline ends. CDR3 protein: CASSQARDLEAFF. DNA for the CDR3: TGTGCCAGCAGCCAAGCGCGGGACCTTGAAGCTTTCTTT.

The chain combines TRBV2 with TRBJ1-1, with unresolved D. With 7 bases removed from V and 4 bases from J, the gap between germline ends came to 16 bases. This CDR3 comprises 14 residues. CDR1 is SNHLY and CDR2 is FYNNEI in the germline V gene. The CDR3 nucleotides are TGTGCCAGCAAACGGGAAAAACTCGGCACTGAAGCTTTCTTT. Translating it yields CASKREKLGTEAFF.